This T cell receptor (beta chain) derives from a study of vaccination and CD4 T cells after COVID-19. About the research overall: Cultures that served as controls received a CEFX pool, an HIV-1 Nef pool, or no peptide.

The CDR3 runs to 10 residues. V gave up 6 bases and J gave up 5 bases, with 5 bases separating them. The germline V gene encodes CDR1 DFQATT and CDR2 SNEGSKA (reference sequence). With the Oncomine TCR Beta short-read assay, DNA from cultured CD4+ T cells was sequenced. TCRdb analysed the PCR reads with MiXCR anew, one entry per CDR3 protein. The data contain some 20,000 distinct CDR3 sequences, 35% to 50% of them seen just once; the ten biggest clones take up approximately 13%. The treatment here: roughly 11-day PBMC culture with coronavirus spike peptide pools or control peptides (ViraFEST assay). With peptide pools, ViraFEST first expanded antigen-specific T cells and afterwards sequenced their TCRs. For this clonotype: The antigen is unknown.

Whole-study findings and limits: Median SARS-CoV-2-reactive clonotype numbers rose nonsignificantly, about 20 to 38.

Sequencing was carried out using CD4+ T cells from blood, cultured in vitro. The clonotype comes from a human donor who had recovered from COVID-19. The chain couples TRBV20-1 to TRBJ2-1; D uncertain. The chain's CDR3 is CSAPHNEQFF. The CDR3 DNA reads as TGCAGTGCGCCTCACAATGAGCAGTTCTTC.